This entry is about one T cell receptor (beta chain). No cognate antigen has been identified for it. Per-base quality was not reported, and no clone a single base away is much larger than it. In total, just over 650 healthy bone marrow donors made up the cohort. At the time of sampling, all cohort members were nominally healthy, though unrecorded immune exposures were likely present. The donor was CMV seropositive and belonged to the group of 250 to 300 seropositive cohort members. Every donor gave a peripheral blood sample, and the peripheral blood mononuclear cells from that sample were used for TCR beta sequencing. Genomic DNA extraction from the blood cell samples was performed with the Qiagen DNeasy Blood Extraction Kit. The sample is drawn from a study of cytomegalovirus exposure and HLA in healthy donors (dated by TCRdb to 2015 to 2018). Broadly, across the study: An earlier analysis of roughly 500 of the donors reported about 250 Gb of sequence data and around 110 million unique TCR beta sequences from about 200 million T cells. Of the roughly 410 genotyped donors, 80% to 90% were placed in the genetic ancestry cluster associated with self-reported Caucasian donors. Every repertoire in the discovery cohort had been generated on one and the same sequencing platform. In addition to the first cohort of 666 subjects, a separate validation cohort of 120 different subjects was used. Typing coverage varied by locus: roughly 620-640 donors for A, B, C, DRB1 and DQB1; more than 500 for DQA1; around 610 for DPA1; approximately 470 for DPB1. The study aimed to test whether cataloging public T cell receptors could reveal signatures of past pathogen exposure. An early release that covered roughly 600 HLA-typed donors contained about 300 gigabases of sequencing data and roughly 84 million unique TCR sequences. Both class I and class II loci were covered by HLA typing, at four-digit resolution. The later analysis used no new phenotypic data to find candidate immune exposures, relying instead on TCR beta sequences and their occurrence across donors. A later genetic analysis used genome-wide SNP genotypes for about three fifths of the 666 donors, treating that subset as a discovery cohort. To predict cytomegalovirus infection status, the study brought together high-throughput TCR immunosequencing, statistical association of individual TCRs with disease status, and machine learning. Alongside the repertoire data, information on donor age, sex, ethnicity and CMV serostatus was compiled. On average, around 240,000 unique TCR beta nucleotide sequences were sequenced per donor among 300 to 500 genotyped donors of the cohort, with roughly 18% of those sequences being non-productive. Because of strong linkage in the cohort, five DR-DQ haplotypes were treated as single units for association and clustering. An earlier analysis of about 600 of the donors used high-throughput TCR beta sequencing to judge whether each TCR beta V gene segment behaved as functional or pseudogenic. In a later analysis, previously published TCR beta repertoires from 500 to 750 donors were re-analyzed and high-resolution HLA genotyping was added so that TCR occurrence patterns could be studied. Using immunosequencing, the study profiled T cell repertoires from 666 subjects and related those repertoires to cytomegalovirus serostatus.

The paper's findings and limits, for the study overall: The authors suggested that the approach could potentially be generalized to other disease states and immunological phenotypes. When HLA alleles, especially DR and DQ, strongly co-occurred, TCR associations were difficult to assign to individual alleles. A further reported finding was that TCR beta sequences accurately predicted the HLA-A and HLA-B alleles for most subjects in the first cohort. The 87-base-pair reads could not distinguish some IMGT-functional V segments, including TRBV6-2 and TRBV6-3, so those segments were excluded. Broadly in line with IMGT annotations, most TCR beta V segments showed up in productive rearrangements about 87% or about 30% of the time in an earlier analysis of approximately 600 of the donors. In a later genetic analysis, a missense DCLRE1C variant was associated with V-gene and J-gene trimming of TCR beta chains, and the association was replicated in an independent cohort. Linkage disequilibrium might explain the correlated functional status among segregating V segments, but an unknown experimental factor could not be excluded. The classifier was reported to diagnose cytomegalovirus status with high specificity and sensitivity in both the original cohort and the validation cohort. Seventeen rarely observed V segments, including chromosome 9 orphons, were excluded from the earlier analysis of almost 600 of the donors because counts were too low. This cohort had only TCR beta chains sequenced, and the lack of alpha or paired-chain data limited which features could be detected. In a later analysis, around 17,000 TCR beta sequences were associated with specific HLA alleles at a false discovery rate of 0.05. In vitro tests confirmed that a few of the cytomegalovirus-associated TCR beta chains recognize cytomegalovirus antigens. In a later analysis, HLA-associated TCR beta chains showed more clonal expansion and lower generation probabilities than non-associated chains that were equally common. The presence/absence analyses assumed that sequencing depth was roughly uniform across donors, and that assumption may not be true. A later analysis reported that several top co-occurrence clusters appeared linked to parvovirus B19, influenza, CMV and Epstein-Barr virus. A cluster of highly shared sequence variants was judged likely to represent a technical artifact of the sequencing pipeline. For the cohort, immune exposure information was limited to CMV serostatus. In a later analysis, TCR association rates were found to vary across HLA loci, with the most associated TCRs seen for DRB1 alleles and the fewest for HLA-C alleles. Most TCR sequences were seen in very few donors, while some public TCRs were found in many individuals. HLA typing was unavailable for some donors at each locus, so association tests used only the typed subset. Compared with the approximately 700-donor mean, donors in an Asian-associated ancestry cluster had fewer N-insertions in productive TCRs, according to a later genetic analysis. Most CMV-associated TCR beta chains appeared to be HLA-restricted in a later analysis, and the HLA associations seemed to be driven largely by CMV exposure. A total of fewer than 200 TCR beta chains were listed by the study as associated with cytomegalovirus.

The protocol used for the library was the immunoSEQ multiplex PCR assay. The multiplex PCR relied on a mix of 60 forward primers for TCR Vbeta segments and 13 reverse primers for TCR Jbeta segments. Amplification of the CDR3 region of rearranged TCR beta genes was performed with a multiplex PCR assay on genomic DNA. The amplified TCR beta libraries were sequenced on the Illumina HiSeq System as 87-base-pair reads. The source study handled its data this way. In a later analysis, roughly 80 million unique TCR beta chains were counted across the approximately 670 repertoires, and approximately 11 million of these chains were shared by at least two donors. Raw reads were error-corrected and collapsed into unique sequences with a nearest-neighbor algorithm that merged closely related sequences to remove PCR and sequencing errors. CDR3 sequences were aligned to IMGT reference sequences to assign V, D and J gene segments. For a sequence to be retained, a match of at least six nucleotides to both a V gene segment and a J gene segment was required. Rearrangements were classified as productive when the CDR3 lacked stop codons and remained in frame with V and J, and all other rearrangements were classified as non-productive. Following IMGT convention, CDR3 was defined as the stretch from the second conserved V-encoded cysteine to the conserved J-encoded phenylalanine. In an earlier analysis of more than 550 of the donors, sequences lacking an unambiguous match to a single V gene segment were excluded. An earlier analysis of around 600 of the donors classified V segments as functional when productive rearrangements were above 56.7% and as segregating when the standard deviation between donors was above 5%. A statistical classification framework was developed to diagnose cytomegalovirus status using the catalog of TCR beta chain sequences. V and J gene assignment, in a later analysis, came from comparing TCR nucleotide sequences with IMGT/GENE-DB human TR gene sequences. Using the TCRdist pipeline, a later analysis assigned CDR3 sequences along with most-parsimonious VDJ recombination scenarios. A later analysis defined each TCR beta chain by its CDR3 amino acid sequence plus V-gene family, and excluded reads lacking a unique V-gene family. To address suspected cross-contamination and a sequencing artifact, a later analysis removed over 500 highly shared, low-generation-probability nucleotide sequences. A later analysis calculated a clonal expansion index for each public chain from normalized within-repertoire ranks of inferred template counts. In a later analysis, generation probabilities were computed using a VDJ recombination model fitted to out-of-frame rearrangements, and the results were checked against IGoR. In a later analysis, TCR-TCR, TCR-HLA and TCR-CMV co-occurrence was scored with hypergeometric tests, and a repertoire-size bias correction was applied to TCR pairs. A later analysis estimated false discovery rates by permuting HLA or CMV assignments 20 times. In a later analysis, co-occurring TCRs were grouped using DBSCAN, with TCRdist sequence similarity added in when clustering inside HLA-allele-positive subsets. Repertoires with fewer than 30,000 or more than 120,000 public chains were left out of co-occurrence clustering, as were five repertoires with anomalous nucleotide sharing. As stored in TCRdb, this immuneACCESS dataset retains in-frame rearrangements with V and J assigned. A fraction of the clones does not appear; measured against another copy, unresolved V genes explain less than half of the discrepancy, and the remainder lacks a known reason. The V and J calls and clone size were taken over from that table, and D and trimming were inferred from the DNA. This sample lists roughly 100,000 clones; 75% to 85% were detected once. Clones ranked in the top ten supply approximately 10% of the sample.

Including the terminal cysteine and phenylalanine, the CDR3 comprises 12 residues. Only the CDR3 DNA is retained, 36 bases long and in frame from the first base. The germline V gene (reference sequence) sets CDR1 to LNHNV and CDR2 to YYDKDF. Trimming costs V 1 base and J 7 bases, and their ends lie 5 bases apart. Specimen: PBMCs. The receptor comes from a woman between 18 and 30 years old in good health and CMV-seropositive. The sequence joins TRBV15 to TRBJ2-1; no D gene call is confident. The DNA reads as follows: TGTGCCACCAGCAGAGCCCGGAATGAGCAGTTCTTC. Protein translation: CATSRARNEQFF.